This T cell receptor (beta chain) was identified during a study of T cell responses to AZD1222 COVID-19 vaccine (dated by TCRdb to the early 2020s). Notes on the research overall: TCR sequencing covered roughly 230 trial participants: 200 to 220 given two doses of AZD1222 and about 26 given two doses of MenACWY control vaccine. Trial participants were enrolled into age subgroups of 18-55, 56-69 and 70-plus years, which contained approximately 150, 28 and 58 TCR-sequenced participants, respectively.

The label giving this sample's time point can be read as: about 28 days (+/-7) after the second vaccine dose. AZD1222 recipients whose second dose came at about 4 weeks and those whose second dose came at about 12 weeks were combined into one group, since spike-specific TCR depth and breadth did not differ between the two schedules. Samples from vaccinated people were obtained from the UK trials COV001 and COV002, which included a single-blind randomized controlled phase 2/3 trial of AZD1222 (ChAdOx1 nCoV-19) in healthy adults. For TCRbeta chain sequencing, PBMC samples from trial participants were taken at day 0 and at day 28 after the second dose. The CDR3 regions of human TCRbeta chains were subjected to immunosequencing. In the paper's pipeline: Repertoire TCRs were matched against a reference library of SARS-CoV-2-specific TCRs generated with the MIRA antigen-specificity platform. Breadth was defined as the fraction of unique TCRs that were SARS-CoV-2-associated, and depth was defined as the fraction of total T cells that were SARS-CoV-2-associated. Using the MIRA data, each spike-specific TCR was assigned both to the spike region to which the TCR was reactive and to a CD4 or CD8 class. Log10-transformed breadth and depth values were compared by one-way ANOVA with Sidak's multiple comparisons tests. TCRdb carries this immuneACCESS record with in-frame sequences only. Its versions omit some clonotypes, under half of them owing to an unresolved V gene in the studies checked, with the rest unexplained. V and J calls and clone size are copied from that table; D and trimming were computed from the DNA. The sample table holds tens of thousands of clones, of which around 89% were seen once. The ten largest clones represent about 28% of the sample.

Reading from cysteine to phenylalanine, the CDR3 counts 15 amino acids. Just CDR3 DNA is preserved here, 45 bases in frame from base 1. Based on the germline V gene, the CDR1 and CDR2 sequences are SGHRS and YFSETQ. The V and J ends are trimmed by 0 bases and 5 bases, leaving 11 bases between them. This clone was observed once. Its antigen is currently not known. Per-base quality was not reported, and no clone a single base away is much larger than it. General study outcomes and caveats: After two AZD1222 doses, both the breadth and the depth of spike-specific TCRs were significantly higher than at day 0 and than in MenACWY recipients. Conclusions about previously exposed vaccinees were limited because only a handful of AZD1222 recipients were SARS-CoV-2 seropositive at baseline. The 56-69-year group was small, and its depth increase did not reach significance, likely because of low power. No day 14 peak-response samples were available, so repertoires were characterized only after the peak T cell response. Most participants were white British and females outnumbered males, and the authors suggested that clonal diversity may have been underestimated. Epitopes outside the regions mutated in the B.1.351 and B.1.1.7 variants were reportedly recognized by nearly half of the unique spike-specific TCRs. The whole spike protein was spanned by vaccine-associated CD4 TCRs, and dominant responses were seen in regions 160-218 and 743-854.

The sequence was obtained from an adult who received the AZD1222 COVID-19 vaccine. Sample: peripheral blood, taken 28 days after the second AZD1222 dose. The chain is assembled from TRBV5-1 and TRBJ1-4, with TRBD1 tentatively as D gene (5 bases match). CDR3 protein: CASSLVGTDNEKLFF. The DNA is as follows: TGCGCCAGCAGCTTGGTTGGGACTGACAATGAAAAACTGTTTTTT.